This T cell receptor beta chain was profiled in a study of shared clonotypes between healthy human individuals. Across the study: Ranging from 18 to 49 in age, donors were a couple of women and a few men. Notes on the study in general: Sharing across a handful of donors was seen in around 5% of naive CD4 clonotypes. Only a few donors were included, so the genetic and exposure-history diversity represented was limited.

The CDR3 is made up of 10 amino acids. The V and J ends lost 5 bases and 9 bases respectively, with 9 bases between them. The test was conducted at deep level. The assay was immunoSEQ multiplex PCR, and TCRdb's table has in-frame clones only and misses some. The sample has around 330,000 clones, around 67% seen once. To note about this clone: The target antigen is unknown.

The sequence came from a man aged 25 to 40 in good health. Sequences were obtained from memory CD4+ T cells sorted from blood. The subset: CD45RA-negative fraction. V gene TRBV5-3 combines with J gene TRBJ2-7; D call uncertain. TRBV5-3 is flagged as an ORF with uncertain function. This CDR3 is CARRVRGQYF. CDR3 DNA sequence: TGTGCCAGAAGAGTCCGTGGGCAGTACTTC.